This TCR beta chain was captured by sequencing in a study of blood T cell repertoires in COVID-19. Between the trimmed V and J ends, which lost 4 bases and 1 base, there was a span of 11 bases. The CDR3 loop spans 16 amino acids. Germline V gene lookup returns CDR1 MNHEY and CDR2 SMNVEV (reference sequence). Study processing details: The authors estimated nucleated cell counts from reference gene primer amplification. This table comes from immunoSEQ multiplex PCR, and its TCRdb copy is limited to in-frame clones, with some not included. V and J calls and clone size are those listed in that table; D and trimming were worked out from the DNA. There are under 100,000 clones in the sample; around 87% occur only once, and around 5.2% lies in the top ten.

The source material was peripheral blood. The rearrangement links TRBV27 to TRBJ1-6, with unresolved D. The source is a middle-aged man with acute or convalescent COVID-19. CDR3 amino acids: CASSSAPRSYNSPLHF. The CDR3 DNA follows: TGTGCCAGCAGTTCGGCCCCGAGGTCCTATAATTCACCCCTCCACTTT.